This T cell receptor (beta chain) comes out of a study of shared clonotypes between healthy human individuals. Running of the assay took place at deep level. DNA from unsorted PBMC was sequenced on ten immunoSEQ deep assay plates. Libraries were prepared by immunoSEQ multiplex PCR; TCRdb keeps only in-frame clonotypes and omits some of them. The repertoire includes 450,000 to 500,000 clones, roughly 80% of them detected once, and roughly 13% sits in the top ten. CDR3 length: 15 residues. J gave up 4 bases and V 5 bases, and 7 bases lay outside the gene matches. Per the germline V gene, CDR1 is WSHSY and CDR2 is SAAADI. The study's findings and limits: A small donor pool kept down the genetic and exposure-history diversity that was represented.

For this clone: No antigen is known for it.

This clonotype was obtained from a woman between 40 and 50 years old in good health. Some clones in this sample may be carry-over from other donors' samples. The specimen was PBMCs. This chain connects TRBV10-2 to TRBJ2-5, with 10 bases aligning to TRBD1. CDR3 sequence: CASSTTGGVGETQYF. CDR3 nucleotides: TGCGCCAGCAGTACGACAGGGGGCGTAGGAGAGACCCAGTACTTC.